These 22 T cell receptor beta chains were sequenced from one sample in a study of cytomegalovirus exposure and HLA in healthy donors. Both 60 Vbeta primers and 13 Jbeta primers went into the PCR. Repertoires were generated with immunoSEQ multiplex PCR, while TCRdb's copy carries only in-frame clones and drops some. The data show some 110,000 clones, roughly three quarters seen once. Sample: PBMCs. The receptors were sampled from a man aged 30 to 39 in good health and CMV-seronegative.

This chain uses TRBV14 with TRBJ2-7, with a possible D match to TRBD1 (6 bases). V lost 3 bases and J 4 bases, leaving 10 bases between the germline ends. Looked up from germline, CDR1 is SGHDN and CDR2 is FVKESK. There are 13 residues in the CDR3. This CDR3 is CASSHGQPYEQYF. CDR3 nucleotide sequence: TGTGCCAGCAGCCACGGACAGCCTTACGAGCAGTACTTC.

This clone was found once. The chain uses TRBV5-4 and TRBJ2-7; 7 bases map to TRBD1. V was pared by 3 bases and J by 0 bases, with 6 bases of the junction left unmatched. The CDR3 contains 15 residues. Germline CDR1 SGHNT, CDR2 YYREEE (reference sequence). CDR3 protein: CASSSGGLDSYEQYF. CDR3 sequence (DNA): TGTGCCAGCAGCTCAGGGGGTTTAGACTCCTACGAGCAGTACTTC.

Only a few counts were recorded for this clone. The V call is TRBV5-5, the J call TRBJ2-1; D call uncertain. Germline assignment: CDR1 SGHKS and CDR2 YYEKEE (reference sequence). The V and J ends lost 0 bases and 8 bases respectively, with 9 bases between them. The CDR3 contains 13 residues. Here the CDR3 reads CASSLGAGYEQFF. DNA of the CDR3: TGTGCCAGCAGCTTGGGGGCAGGATATGAGCAGTTCTTC. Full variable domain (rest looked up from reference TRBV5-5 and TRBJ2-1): DAGVTQSPTHLIKTRGQQVTLRCSPISGHKSVSWYQQVLGQGPQFIFQYYEKEERGRGNFPDRFSARQFPNYSSELNVNALLLGDSALYLCASSLGAGYEQFFGPGTRLTVL.

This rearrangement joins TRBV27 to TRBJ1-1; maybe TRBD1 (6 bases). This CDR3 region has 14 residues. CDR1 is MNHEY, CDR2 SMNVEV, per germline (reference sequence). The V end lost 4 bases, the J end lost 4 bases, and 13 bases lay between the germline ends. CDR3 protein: CASSWGGASTEAFF. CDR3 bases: TGTGCCAGCAGTTGGGGGGGCGCAAGCACTGAAGCTTTCTTT.

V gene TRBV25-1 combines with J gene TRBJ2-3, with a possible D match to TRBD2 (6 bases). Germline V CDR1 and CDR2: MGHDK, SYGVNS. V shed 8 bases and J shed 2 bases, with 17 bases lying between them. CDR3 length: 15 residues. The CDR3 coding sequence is TGTGCCAGCGGAGGGGACGAGCCGTTCACAGATACGCAGTATTTT. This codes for CASGGDEPFTDTQYF.

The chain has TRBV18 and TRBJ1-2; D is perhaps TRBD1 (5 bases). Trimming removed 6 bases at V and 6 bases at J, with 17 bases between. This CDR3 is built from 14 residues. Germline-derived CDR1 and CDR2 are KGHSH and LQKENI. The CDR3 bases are TGTGCCAGCTCCCCATTAACCAGGGTAAATGGCTACACCTTC. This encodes CASSPLTRVNGYTF.

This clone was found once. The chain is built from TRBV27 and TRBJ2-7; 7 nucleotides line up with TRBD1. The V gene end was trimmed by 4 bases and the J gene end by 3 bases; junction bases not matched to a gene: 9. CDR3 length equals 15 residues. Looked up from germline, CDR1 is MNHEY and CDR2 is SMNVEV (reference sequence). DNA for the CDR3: TGTGCCAGCAGTTCCTACAGGGGAAGGAACTACGAGCAGTACTTC. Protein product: CASSSYRGRNYEQYF.

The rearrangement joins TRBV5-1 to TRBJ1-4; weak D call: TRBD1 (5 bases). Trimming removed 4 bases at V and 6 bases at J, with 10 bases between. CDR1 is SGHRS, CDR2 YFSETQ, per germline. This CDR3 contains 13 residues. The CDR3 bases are TGCGCCAGCAGCCTTGACAGTGATGAAAAACTGTTTTTT. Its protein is CASSLDSDEKLFF.

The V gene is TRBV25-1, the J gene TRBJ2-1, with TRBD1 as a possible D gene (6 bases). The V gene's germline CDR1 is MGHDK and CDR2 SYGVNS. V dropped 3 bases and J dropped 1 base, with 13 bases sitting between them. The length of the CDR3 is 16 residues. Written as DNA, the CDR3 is TGTGCCAGCAGTGAGCCGGACAGTTTTTCCTACAATGAGCAGTTCTTC. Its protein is CASSEPDSFSYNEQFF.

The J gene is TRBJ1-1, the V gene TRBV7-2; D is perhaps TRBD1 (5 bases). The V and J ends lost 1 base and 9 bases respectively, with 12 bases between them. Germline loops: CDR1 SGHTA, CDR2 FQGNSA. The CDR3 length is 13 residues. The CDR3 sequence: CASSLVLSGQAFF. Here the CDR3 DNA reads TGTGCCAGCAGCTTAGTCTTGTCAGGGCAAGCTTTCTTT.

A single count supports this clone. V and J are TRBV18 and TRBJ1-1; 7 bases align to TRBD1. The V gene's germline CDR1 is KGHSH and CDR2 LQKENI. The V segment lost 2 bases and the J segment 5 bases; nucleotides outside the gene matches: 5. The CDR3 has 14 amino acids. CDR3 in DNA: TGTGCCAGCTCACCATCAGGGGGGAGAACTGAAGCTTTCTTT. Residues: CASSPSGGRTEAFF.

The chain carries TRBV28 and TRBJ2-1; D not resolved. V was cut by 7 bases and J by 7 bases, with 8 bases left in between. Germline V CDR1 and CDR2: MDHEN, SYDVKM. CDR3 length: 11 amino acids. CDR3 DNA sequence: TGTGCCAGCACCCCTAATAATGAGCAGTTCTTC. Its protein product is CASTPNNEQFF.

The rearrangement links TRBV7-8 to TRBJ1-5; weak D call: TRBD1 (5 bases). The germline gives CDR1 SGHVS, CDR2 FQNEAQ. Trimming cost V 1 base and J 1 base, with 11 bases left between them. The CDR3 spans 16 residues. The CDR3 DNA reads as TGTGCCAGCAGCTTAGGGGGCCCCTCGAGCAATCAGCCCCAGCATTTT. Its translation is CASSLGGPSSNQPQHF.

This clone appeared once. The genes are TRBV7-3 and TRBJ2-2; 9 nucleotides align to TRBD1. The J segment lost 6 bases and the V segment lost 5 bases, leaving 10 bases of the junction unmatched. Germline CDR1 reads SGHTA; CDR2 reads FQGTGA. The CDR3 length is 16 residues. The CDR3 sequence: CASSTQPGQGAGELFF. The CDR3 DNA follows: TGTGCCAGCAGCACCCAACCGGGACAGGGCGCCGGGGAGCTGTTTTTT.

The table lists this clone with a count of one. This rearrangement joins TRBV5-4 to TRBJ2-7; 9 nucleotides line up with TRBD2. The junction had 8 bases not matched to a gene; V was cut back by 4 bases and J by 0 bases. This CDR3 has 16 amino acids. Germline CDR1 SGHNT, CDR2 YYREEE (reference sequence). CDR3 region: CASSLEGREGSYEQYF. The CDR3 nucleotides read TGTGCCAGCAGCCTGGAGGGGCGGGAGGGCTCCTACGAGCAGTACTTC.

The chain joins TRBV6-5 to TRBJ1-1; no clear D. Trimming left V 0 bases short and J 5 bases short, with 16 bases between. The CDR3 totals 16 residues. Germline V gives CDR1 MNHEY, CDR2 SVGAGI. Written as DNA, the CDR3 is TGTGCCAGCAGTTACTCCACCATGAGGGAAAGGACTGAAGCTTTCTTT. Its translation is CASSYSTMRERTEAFF.

CDR3: CASKAGGVNEQFF. The CDR3 nucleotides read TGTGCCAGCAAAGCGGGAGGGGTCAATGAGCAGTTCTTC. V is TRBV6-5 and J is TRBJ2-1; 10 bases map to TRBD2. The CDR3 contains 13 residues. V was pared by 7 bases and J by 6 bases, with 3 bases of the junction left unmatched. The V gene's germline CDR1 is MNHEY and CDR2 SVGAGI.

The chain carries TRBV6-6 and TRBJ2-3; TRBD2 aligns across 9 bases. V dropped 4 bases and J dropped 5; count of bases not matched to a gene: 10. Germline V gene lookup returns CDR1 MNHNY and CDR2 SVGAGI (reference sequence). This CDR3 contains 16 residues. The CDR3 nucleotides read TGTGCCAGCAGTTCTCGCGGGGGGGATCGGGGAGATACGCAGTATTTT. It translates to CASSSRGGDRGDTQYF.

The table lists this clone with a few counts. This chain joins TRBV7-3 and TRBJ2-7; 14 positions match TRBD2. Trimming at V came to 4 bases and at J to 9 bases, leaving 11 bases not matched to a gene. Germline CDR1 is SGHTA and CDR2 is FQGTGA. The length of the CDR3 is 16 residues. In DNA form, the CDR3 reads TGTGCCAGCAGCTCCCCAGGGACTAGCGGGAGAGATGTGCAGTACTTC. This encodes CASSSPGTSGRDVQYF.

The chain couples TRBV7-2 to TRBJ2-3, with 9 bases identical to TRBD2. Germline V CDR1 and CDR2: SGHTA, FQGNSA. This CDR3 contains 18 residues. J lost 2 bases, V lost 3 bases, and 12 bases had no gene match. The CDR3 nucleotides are TGTGCCAGCAGCTTGGCGGCGTCTAGCGGGATTAACACAGATACGCAGTATTTT. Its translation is CASSLAASSGINTDTQYF.

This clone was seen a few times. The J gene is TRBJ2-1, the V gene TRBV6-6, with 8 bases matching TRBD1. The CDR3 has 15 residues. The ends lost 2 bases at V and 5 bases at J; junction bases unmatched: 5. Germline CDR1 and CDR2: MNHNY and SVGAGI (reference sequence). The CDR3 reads CASSYPQGQDNEQFF. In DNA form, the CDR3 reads TGTGCCAGCAGTTACCCTCAGGGACAGGACAATGAGCAGTTCTTC.

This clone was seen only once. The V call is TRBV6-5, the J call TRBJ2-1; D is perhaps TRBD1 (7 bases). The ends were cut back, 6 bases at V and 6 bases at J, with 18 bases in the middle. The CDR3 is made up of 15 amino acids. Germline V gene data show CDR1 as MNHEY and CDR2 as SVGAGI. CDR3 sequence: CASSRGQPAGNEQFF. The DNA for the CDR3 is TGTGCCAGCAGCCGGGGACAGCCAGCGGGCAATGAGCAGTTCTTC.